The 13 T cell receptor beta chains in this list originate from one sample, sequenced in a study of glioma-infiltrating T cells after dendritic cell vaccination. Method: immunoSEQ multiplex PCR; TCRdb's copy keeps in-frame clones and lacks some. The sample lists roughly 60,000 clones, about 84% seen once, with roughly 8.8% in the top ten. As to time point: after dendritic cell vaccination, including at tumor progression/relapse. Material: blood, obtained after dendritic cell vaccination. These receptor sequences come from a human donor with glioblastoma.

The table lists this clone with many counts. The CDR3 is CASSLGSIGNQPQHF. CDR3 sequence (DNA): TGTGCCAGCAGTTTAGGCTCTATCGGGAATCAGCCCCAGCATTTT. V is TRBV27 and J is TRBJ1-5; D is undetermined. CDR1 and CDR2 from the germline V gene are MNHEY and SMNVEV (reference sequence). This CDR3 is built from 15 residues. The V end was cut by 2 bases, the J end by 4 bases, with 12 bases between.

In its sample, this clone was seen once. This rearrangement joins TRBV15 to TRBJ1-1; possible D gene TRBD1, 6 bases. Deletions cut 0 bases from V and 4 bases from J, with 15 bases between. CDR3 length equals 16 residues. Germline V gives CDR1 LNHNV, CDR2 YYDKDF (reference sequence). The CDR3 reads CATSRDLGQGRTEAFF. In DNA, the CDR3 is TGTGCCACCAGCAGAGATCTGGGTCAGGGGCGCACTGAAGCTTTCTTT.

The rearrangement joins TRBV5-1 to TRBJ1-2; 9 bases line up with TRBD1. CDR1 and CDR2 from the germline V gene are SGHRS and YFSETQ. After removal of 4 bases from V and 3 bases from J, the junction contained 7 bases not matched to a gene. The CDR3 covers 15 residues. CDR3 protein: CASSRVQGADYGYTF. Here the CDR3 DNA reads TGCGCCAGCAGCAGAGTACAGGGGGCGGACTATGGCTACACCTTC.

The chain has TRBV6-5 and TRBJ2-5; the D gene is possibly TRBD1 (6 bases). This CDR3 comprises 14 residues. The germline CDR1 and CDR2 sequences are MNHEY and SVGAGI. Trimming took 6 bases from V and 5 from J, leaving 16 bases between them. This CDR3 reads CASRKQGQKETQYF. DNA of the CDR3: TGTGCCAGCAGGAAACAGGGTCAAAAGGAGACCCAGTACTTC.

The chain links TRBV30 to TRBJ2-5; possibly TRBD1 for D (6 bases). This CDR3 is built from 13 residues. V lost 2 bases to trimming and J lost 6 bases, with 13 bases between them. Per germline, CDR1 GTSNPN and CDR2 SVGIG (reference sequence). The CDR3 bases are TGTGCCTGGAGTAAACCAGGGGTAAAGACCCAGTACTTC. The encoded protein is CAWSKPGVKTQYF.

V is TRBV5-4 and J is TRBJ2-1, with TRBD1 matching over 8 bases. The CDR3 extends over 17 amino acids. The germline gives CDR1 SGHNT, CDR2 YYREEE (reference sequence). J gave up 12 bases and V 3 bases, and 20 bases lay outside the gene matches. CDR3 in amino acids: CASSSLAFGQGSEGQFF. DNA for the CDR3: TGTGCCAGCAGCTCCCTGGCGTTCGGACAGGGTTCCGAGGGGCAGTTCTTC.

J is TRBJ2-3 and V is TRBV11-3; D might be TRBD1 (5 bases). CDR1 and CDR2 from the germline V gene are SGHNT and YENEEA. The CDR3 spans 12 residues. Trimming removed 8 bases from V and 3 bases from J, with 9 bases in between. The CDR3 region is CASQGRTDTQYF. In DNA form, the CDR3 reads TGTGCCAGCCAGGGTAGGACAGATACGCAGTATTTT.

The chain links TRBV5-1 to TRBJ1-5; 11 positions agree with TRBD1. V dropped 0 bases and J dropped 7; count of bases not matched to a gene: 9. CDR1 and CDR2 from the germline V gene are SGHRS and YFSETQ. This CDR3 comprises 17 residues. As DNA, the CDR3 is TGCGCCAGCAGCTTGGAACCCCGGGACAGGGGGTTGCAGCCCCAGCATTTT. It specifies CASSLEPRDRGLQPQHF.

The rearrangement joins TRBV4-3 to TRBJ2-1, with 7 bases that match TRBD2. Unmatched junction bases numbered 11, after V lost 0 bases and J lost 0 bases. The germline V gene has CDR1 LGHNA and CDR2 YSLEER. CDR3 length: 19 amino acids. The CDR3 loop reads CASSQDITWGGSSYNEQFF. In nucleotides, the CDR3 is TGCGCCAGCAGCCAAGATATAACTTGGGGGGGGAGCTCCTACAATGAGCAGTTCTTC.

The rearrangement uses TRBV5-6 and TRBJ1-3; D not resolved. V was cut by 0 bases and J by 2 bases, with 9 bases left in between. CDR1 is SGHDT and CDR2 is YYEEEE in the germline V gene. The CDR3 spans 15 residues. This CDR3 reads CASSLVGRAGNTIYF. Written as DNA, the CDR3 is TGTGCCAGCAGCTTGGTCGGGAGGGCTGGAAACACCATATATTTT.

This clone was detected only a few times. The J gene is TRBJ2-3, the V gene TRBV13; D might be TRBD2 (5 bases). The CDR3 is 15 amino acids. The V end was cut by 2 bases, the J end by 0 bases, with 9 bases between. CDR1 is PRHDT, CDR2 FYEKMQ, per germline (reference sequence). The CDR3 DNA reads as TGTGCCAGCAGCTTAACCGGGGATAGCACAGATACGCAGTATTTT. This codes for CASSLTGDSTDTQYF.

The V call is TRBV29-1, the J call TRBJ1-1; no clear D. CDR1 SQVTM and CDR2 ANQGSEA come from the germline V gene. This CDR3 spans 10 amino acids. V was pared by 4 bases and J by 6 bases, with 6 bases between. The CDR3: CSVVESEAFF. Written as DNA, the CDR3 is TGCAGCGTTGTGGAGTCTGAAGCTTTCTTT.

V is TRBV5-4 and J is TRBJ1-1; D unclear. With 1 base removed from V and 1 base from J, the gap between germline ends came to 8 bases. CDR1 SGHNT and CDR2 YYREEE come from the germline V gene (reference sequence). The CDR3 consists of 14 residues. Here the CDR3 reads CASSLPGTNTEAFF. CDR3 nucleotide sequence: TGTGCCAGCAGCTTGCCAGGAACGAACACTGAAGCTTTCTTT.